A single TCR beta chain is shown here with its context. Antigen specificity is unknown. The data are from a study of sequential checkpoint blockade in melanoma. Study information: Each arm's sequence ended with maintenance nivolumab. Some 90 pretreatment tumor DNA samples were TCRβ immunosequenced. Matched biopsies came pretreatment and at week 13 for twenty-two patients. The study's findings and limits: In arm A, pretreatment tumor clonality was associated with response.

This sample's treatment: randomized to nivolumab then ipilimumab (arm A) or the reverse (arm B). Profiling relied on immunoSEQ multiplex PCR, and the TCRdb table lists in-frame clones only, not all of them. Among some 7,000 clones, over 25% were seen once, and the ten largest hold more than 20%. The specimen comprised tumor tissue (inferred from file names), sampled from a patient given nivolumab and ipilimumab in sequence. The TCR was taken from a human donor with melanoma.

The CDR3 reads CSVEGGGRKELFF. The CDR3 DNA sequence: TGCAGCGTTGAAGGTGGTGGGAGGAAAGAACTGTTTTTT. The chain carries TRBV29-1 and TRBJ1-4; D gene uncertain. Trimming left V 1 base short and J 12 bases short, with 15 bases between. Germline V CDR1 and CDR2: SQVTM, ANQGSEA. The CDR3 totals 13 residues. The variable domain in full, with the rest retrieved from reference TRBV29-1 and TRBJ1-4, is SAVISQKPSRDICQRGTSLTIQCQVDSQVTMMFWYRQQPGQSLTLIATANQGSEATYESGFVIDKFPISRPNLTFSTLTVSNMSPEDSSIYLCSVEGGGRKELFFGSGTQLSVL.